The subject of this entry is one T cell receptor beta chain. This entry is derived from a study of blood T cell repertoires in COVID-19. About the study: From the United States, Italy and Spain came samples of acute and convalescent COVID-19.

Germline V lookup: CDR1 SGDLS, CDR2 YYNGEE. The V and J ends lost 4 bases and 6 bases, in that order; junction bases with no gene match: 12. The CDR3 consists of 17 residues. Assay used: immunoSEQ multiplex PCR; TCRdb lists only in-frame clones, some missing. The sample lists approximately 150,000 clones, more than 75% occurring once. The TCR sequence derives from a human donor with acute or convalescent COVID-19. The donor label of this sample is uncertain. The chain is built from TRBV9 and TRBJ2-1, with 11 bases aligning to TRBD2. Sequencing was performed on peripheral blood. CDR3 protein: CASSPRLAGPGVNEQFF. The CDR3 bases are TGTGCCAGCAGCCCGAGACTAGCGGGACCAGGGGTCAATGAGCAGTTCTTC.